A single sample gave rise to the 31 T cell receptor beta chains below, sequenced in a study of T cell responses to AZD1222 COVID-19 vaccine (dated by TCRdb to the early 2020s). This sample's time point label indicates: baseline before first vaccination. The library relied on the immunoSEQ multiplex PCR assay. TCRdb took over this immuneACCESS table, retaining in-frame rearrangements with V and J assigned. Such tables are incomplete; in checked studies, under half of the missing clones stem from an unresolved V gene, and the remainder is unexplained. The sample table shows approximately 89,000 clones, and about 90% are seen once. Approximately 5.2% of the sample belongs to the ten largest clones. Sequenced here: peripheral blood, sampled on day 0 of AZD1222 vaccination. These receptors all come from an adult in good health.

The V gene is TRBV27, the J gene TRBJ2-1; the match to TRBD2 covers 12 bases. V dropped 8 bases and J dropped 5; count of bases not matched to a gene: 4. The CDR3 sequence is 14 residues long. CDR1 MNHEY and CDR2 SMNVEV come from the germline V gene (reference sequence). The CDR3 DNA reads as TGTGCCAGCGCTAGACTAGCGGGAGACAATGAGCAGTTCTTC. Its protein product is CASARLAGDNEQFF.

V and J are TRBV21-1 and TRBJ2-7; the table's TRBD2 call for D was not verified on the DNA. TRBV21-1 is termed a pseudogene. The CDR3 runs 16 residues. CDR3 DNA: TGTGCCAGCAGCAACAGACTAGCGGGAGAATCCTACGAGCAGTACTTC. This gives the protein CASSNRLAGESYEQYF.

The chain links TRBV5-6 to TRBJ1-1; 9 bases are shared with TRBD1. The length of the CDR3 is 15 residues. V was pared by 4 bases and J by 5 bases, with 9 bases of the junction left unmatched. Germline CDR1 is SGHDT and CDR2 is YYEEEE. The CDR3 loop is CASSTGQGRGTEAFF. CDR3 nucleotide sequence: TGTGCCAGCAGCACGGGACAGGGAAGAGGAACTGAAGCTTTCTTT. The complete variable domain, with remaining parts taken from reference TRBV5-6 and TRBJ1-1, reads DAGVTQSPTHLIKTRGQQVTLRCSPKSGHDTVSWYQQALGQGPQFIFQYYEEEERQRGNFPDRFSGHQFPNYSSELNVNALLLGDSALYLCASSTGQGRGTEAFFGQGTRLTVV.

This sequence joins TRBV19 and TRBJ2-2; 7 nucleotides match TRBD2. Germline values: CDR1 LNHDA, CDR2 SQIVND (reference sequence). V shed 1 base and J 1 base; nucleotides not matched to a gene: 0. This CDR3 is 15 amino acids long. CDR3 loop: CASSIAGGNTGELFF. CDR3 DNA sequence: TGTGCCAGTAGTATAGCGGGAGGGAACACCGGGGAGCTGTTTTTT.

This chain connects TRBV27 to TRBJ2-7; 8 bases map to TRBD2. This CDR3 has 15 amino acids. V gave up 5 bases and J gave up 3 bases; unmatched junction bases: 9. Germline-derived CDR1 and CDR2 are MNHEY and SMNVEV (reference sequence). The CDR3 here is CASSPHPSGSYEQYF. The CDR3 coding sequence is TGTGCCAGCAGTCCCCACCCCAGCGGGAGCTACGAGCAGTACTTC.

The chain couples TRBV11-2 to TRBJ2-7, with D possibly matching TRBD2 (6 bases). Trimming shortened V by 4 bases and J by 6 bases, and 10 bases separated the two germline ends. CDR1 and CDR2 from the germline V gene are SGHAT and FQNNGV. This CDR3 region has 12 residues. CDR3 in amino acids: CASSSGGIEQYF. Written as DNA, the CDR3 is TGTGCCAGCAGCTCCGGAGGGATCGAGCAGTACTTC.

The V call is TRBV2, the J call TRBJ2-5; 8 nucleotides line up with TRBD2. The CDR3 has 13 residues. Germline assignment: CDR1 SNHLY and CDR2 FYNNEI. Trimming removed 11 bases from V and 5 bases from J; junction bases left unmatched: 10. The CDR3 reads CASGRGGVETQYF. CDR3 sequence (DNA): TGTGCCTCCGGCCGGGGGGGCGTGGAGACCCAGTACTTC.

The genes are TRBV3-1 (or the pseudogene TRBV3-2) and TRBJ2-5; the D gene could be TRBD1 or TRBD2 (5 bases each). The germline V and J ends were trimmed by 4 bases and 3 bases, with 21 bases remaining between them. Germline V lookup: CDR1 LGHDT, CDR2 YNNKEL (reference sequence). There are 17 residues in the CDR3. CDR3: CASSPRLNPGTEETQYF. CDR3 coding DNA: TGTGCCAGCAGCCCTCGTTTAAACCCCGGGACGGAAGAGACCCAGTACTTC.

This chain links TRBV3-1 (or the pseudogene TRBV3-2) with TRBJ2-1; D perhaps matches TRBD2 (5 bases). CDR1 LGHDT and CDR2 YNNKEL come from the germline V gene (reference sequence). The CDR3 extends over 14 amino acids. With 4 bases removed from V and 7 bases from J, the gap between germline ends came to 14 bases. CDR3 protein: CASSLPSPANEQFF. CDR3 coding DNA: TGTGCCAGCAGCCTTCCTAGCCCCGCTAATGAGCAGTTCTTC.

As concerns this clone: A junction end diverges from the germline sequence, so it may reflect a read error. The genes are TRBV7-6 and TRBJ2-1; D tentatively fits TRBD1 or TRBD2 (5 bases each). The CDR3 loop spans 14 amino acids. From germline, CDR1 is SGHVS and CDR2 FNYEAQ. This chain's CDR3 is CASSLEGPIREQFF. The DNA of the CDR3 is TGTGCCAGCAGTTTAGAGGGGCCTATCAGAGAGCAGTTCTTC.

The V gene is TRBV7-8, the J gene TRBJ2-7; possibly TRBD2 for D (6 bases). Germline V gene sequence: CDR1 SGHVS, CDR2 FQNEAQ. The CDR3 is 15 residues long. Trimming removed 1 base from V and 3 bases from J, with 13 bases in between. Here the CDR3 reads CASSLVSGALYEQYF. For the CDR3, the DNA is TGTGCCAGCAGCTTAGTATCGGGAGCTCTCTACGAGCAGTACTTC.

This rearrangement joins TRBV7-2 to TRBJ1-1; tentative D call: TRBD1 (6 bases). The V end was cut by 5 bases, the J end by 4 bases, with 20 bases between. Germline assignment: CDR1 SGHTA and CDR2 FQGNSA. The CDR3 loop spans 16 amino acids. The CDR3 DNA follows: TGTGCCAGCAGCCCCTGGGGGGGGCGCGGAGGCACTGAAGCTTTCTTT. As protein: CASSPWGGRGGTEAFF.

The chain has TRBV14 and TRBJ2-1; D is undetermined. Germline V CDR1 and CDR2: SGHDN, FVKESK. V was cut by 1 base and J by 7 bases, with 8 bases left in between. This CDR3 region has 13 residues. The CDR3 loop reads CASSQVTGNEQFF. DNA for the CDR3: TGTGCCAGCAGCCAAGTAACCGGAAATGAGCAGTTCTTC.

The CDR3 is CAISDRGLEQYF. The DNA for the CDR3 is TGTGCCATCAGTGACAGGGGGCTCGAGCAGTACTTC. The V gene is TRBV10-3, the J gene TRBJ2-7; 8 positions match TRBD1. Germline V gene data show CDR1 as ENHRY and CDR2 as SYGVKD. This CDR3 contains 12 residues. The V and J ends lost 3 bases and 6 bases, in that order; junction bases with no gene match: 1.

The CDR3 is CASSTRHQAYYNSPLHF. The CDR3 DNA reads TGTGCCAGCTCGACCAGACACCAGGCATATTATAATTCACCCCTCCACTTT. The gene calls are TRBV18 and TRBJ1-6, with D uncertain. The CDR3 runs 17 residues. Deletions cut 6 bases from V and 4 bases from J, with 19 bases between. The germline V gene has CDR1 KGHSH and CDR2 LQKENI.

The V call is TRBV12-5, the J call TRBJ2-1, with D unresolved. Germline CDR1 LGHNT, CDR2 FRNRAP. The CDR3 is 11 residues long. Deletions cut 3 bases from V and 3 bases from J, with 0 bases between. Here the CDR3 DNA reads TGTGCTAGTGGTTTCTACAATGAGCAGTTCTTC. It translates to CASGFYNEQFF.

The chain couples TRBV5-6 to TRBJ2-7; either TRBD1 or TRBD2 may fit D (5 bases each). CDR1 and CDR2 (germline): SGHDT, YYEEEE. The V and J ends lost 4 bases and 2 bases respectively, with 13 bases between them. The CDR3 is 14 residues long. The CDR3 sequence is CASSQGDGTYEQYF. CDR3 in DNA: TGTGCCAGCAGCCAAGGGGACGGAACCTACGAGCAGTACTTC. The variable domain in full, completed from reference TRBV5-6 and TRBJ2-7, reads DAGVTQSPTHLIKTRGQQVTLRCSPKSGHDTVSWYQQALGQGPQFIFQYYEEEERQRGNFPDRFSGHQFPNYSSELNVNALLLGDSALYLCASSQGDGTYEQYFGPGTRLTVT.

The gene calls are TRBV7-3 and TRBJ1-6, with D uncertain. Germline CDR1 reads SGHTA; CDR2 reads FQGTGA. This CDR3 contains 14 residues. Trimming shortened V by 9 bases and J by 2 bases, and 11 bases separated the two germline ends. This CDR3 reads CASRAFTYNSPLHF. CDR3 DNA: TGTGCCAGTAGGGCCTTCACCTATAATTCACCCCTCCACTTT.

V usage is TRBV18 and J usage is TRBJ2-1; D is uncertain. This CDR3 comprises 17 residues. With 0 bases removed from V and 0 bases from J, the gap between germline ends came to 12 bases. Germline CDR1 KGHSH, CDR2 LQKENI. CDR3 loop: CASSPPYSQSSYNEQFF. CDR3 sequence (DNA): TGTGCCAGCTCACCACCGTATTCCCAGAGCTCCTACAATGAGCAGTTCTTC.

Details on this clone: An end of the junction differs from the germline gene, which may be a read error. V is TRBV7-2 and J is TRBJ2-1; D might be TRBD2 (6 bases). The length of the CDR3 is 15 residues. Germline CDR1 reads SGHTA; CDR2 reads FQGNSA. CDR3 in amino acids: CASSRSRDSNNEQFF. CDR3 nucleotides: TGTGCCAGCAGCCGCTCCCGGGACTCCAACAATGAGCAGTTCTTC.

The DNA for the CDR3 is TGTGCCAGCTCACCACAGGACTCGGTCGGGGCTTTCTTT. Amino acid sequence: CASSPQDSVGAFF. The chain joins TRBV18 to TRBJ1-1; no definite D call. The germline V gene has CDR1 KGHSH and CDR2 LQKENI. The CDR3 runs to 13 residues. V was clipped by 1 base and J by 11 bases, with 14 bases between them.

The chain links TRBV19 to TRBJ2-2, with a possible D match to TRBD2 (5 bases). Germline assignment: CDR1 LNHDA and CDR2 SQIVND (reference sequence). Trimming shortened V by 1 base and J by 0 bases, and 12 bases separated the two germline ends. The CDR3 covers 17 residues. The CDR3 loop reads CASSIGGAATNTGELFF. CDR3 DNA: TGTGCCAGTAGTATAGGAGGAGCGGCCACGAACACCGGGGAGCTGTTTTTT.

The rearrangement joins TRBV29-1 to TRBJ1-4; no clear D gene. V lost 4 bases and J 4 bases, leaving 13 bases between the germline ends. The CDR3 contains 14 residues. The germline gives CDR1 SQVTM, CDR2 ANQGSEA. CDR3 amino acids: CSVVFGTNNEKLFF. The CDR3 DNA is TGCAGCGTTGTTTTCGGCACCAATAATGAAAAACTGTTTTTT. Drawing the rest from reference TRBV29-1 and TRBJ1-4, the complete variable domain is SAVISQKPSRDICQRGTSLTIQCQVDSQVTMMFWYRQQPGQSLTLIATANQGSEATYESGFVIDKFPISRPNLTFSTLTVSNMSPEDSSIYLCSVVFGTNNEKLFFGSGTQLSVL.

CDR3 nucleotides: TGTGCCAGCAGTGCAATACAGGGTGGAGGCTACACCTTC. It codes for CASSAIQGGGYTF. This chain links TRBV2 with TRBJ1-2, with D perhaps TRBD1 (6 bases). Trimming took off 4 bases at V and 8 bases at J, with 14 bases between the two ends. The CDR3 covers 13 residues. The germline V gene has CDR1 SNHLY and CDR2 FYNNEI.

The gene calls are TRBV19 and TRBJ2-4; D uncertain. The CDR3 extends over 15 amino acids. The germline V gene encodes CDR1 LNHDA and CDR2 SQIVND (reference sequence). Trimming shortened V by 3 bases and J by 5 bases, and 14 bases separated the two germline ends. CDR3 in amino acids: CASSISSGPQNIQYF. In DNA, the CDR3 is TGTGCCAGTAGTATCTCCTCCGGGCCGCAAAACATTCAGTACTTC.

The gene calls are TRBV12-3 or TRBV12-4 and TRBJ2-2, with unresolved D. V was clipped by 3 bases and J by 6 bases, with 5 bases between them. The CDR3 contains 12 residues. The CDR3 loop reads CASSFGPGELFF. Here the CDR3 DNA reads TGTGCCAGCAGTTTTGGGCCCGGGGAGCTGTTTTTT.

CDR3 protein: CASKGGRAFSYNEQFF. CDR3 in DNA: TGTGCCAGCAAGGGCGGGAGGGCCTTCTCCTACAATGAGCAGTTCTTC. The chain is built from TRBV14 and TRBJ2-1, with 9 bases that match TRBD2. The CDR3 totals 16 residues. V was clipped by 7 bases and J by 0 bases; unmatched bases: 7. Looked up from germline, CDR1 is SGHDN and CDR2 is FVKESK.

CDR3 region: CASSFLGETEAFF. CDR3 nucleotide sequence: TGTGCCAGCAGCTTCTTAGGGGAGACTGAAGCTTTCTTT. The rearrangement uses TRBV7-3 and TRBJ1-1, with a tentative D call TRBD1 (5 bases). This CDR3 has 13 amino acids. Trimming stripped 3 bases from V and 5 bases from J, with 10 bases between. Germline loops: CDR1 SGHTA, CDR2 FQGTGA.

V and J are TRBV5-4 and TRBJ2-1; the match to TRBD2 covers 7 bases. Germline V gene data show CDR1 as SGHNT and CDR2 as YYREEE (reference sequence). The CDR3 spans 17 residues. J gave up 0 bases and V 0 bases, and 6 bases lay outside the gene matches. CDR3 sequence: CASSLATSATSYNEQFF. The DNA of the CDR3 is TGTGCCAGCAGCTTGGCCACTAGCGCCACCTCCTACAATGAGCAGTTCTTC.

The chain joins TRBV15 to TRBJ2-7; 8 nucleotides match TRBD2. The germline gives CDR1 LNHNV, CDR2 YYDKDF (reference sequence). The J segment lost 0 bases and the V segment lost 5 bases, leaving 3 bases of the junction unmatched. The CDR3 runs to 14 residues. The CDR3 bases are TGTGCCACCAGCGTAGCGGGATACTCCTACGAGCAGTACTTC. This sequence encodes CATSVAGYSYEQYF.

This rearrangement joins TRBV27 to TRBJ2-3; 10 bases line up with TRBD2. This CDR3 is 14 amino acids long. Trimming at V came to 6 bases and at J to 3 bases, leaving 3 bases not matched to a gene. Per germline, CDR1 MNHEY and CDR2 SMNVEV (reference sequence). The CDR3, as DNA: TGTGCCAGCAGGACTAGCGGGTTGACAGATACGCAGTATTTT. This encodes CASRTSGLTDTQYF.